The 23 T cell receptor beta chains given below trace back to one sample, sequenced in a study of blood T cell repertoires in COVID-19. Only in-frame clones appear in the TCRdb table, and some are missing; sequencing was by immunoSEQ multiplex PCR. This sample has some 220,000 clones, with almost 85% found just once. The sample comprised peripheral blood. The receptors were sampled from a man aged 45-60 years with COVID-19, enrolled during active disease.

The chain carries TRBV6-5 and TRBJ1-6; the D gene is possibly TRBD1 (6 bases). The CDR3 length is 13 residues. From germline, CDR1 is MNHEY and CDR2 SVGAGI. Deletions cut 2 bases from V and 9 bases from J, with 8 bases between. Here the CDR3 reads CASSYGGGSPLHF. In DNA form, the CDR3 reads TGTGCCAGCAGTTACGGGGGCGGTTCACCCCTCCACTTT.

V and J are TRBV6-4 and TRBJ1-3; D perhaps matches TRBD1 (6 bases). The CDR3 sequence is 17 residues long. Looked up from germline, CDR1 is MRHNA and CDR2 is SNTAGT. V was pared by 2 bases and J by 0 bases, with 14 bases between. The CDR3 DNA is TGTGCCAGCAGTGACCATTCTACAGGGAGCTCTGGAAACACCATATATTTT. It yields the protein CASSDHSTGSSGNTIYF.

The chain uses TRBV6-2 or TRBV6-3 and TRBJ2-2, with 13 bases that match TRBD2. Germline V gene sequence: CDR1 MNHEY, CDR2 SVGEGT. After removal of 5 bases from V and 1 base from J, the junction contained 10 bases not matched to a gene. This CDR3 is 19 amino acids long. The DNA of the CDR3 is TGTGCCAGCAGTACCAACCGACTAGCGGGGGGCCAGAACACCGGGGAGCTGTTTTTT. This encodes CASSTNRLAGGQNTGELFF.

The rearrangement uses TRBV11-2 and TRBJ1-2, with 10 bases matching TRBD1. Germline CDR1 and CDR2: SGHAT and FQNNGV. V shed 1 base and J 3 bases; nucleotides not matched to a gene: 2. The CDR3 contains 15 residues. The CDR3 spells CASSLVDRGDYGYTF. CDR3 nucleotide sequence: TGTGCCAGCAGCTTAGTGGACAGGGGGGACTATGGCTACACCTTC.

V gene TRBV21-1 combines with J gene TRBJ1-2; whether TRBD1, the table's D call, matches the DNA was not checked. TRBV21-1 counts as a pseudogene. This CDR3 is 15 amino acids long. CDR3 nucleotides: TGTGCCAGCAGCAAAGCAAAGGGGGAGTGCTATGGCTACACCTTC. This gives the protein CASSKAKGECYGYTF.

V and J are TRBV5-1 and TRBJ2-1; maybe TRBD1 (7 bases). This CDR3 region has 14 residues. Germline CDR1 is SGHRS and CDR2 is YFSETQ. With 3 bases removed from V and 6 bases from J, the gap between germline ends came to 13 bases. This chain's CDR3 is CASSYGQGGNEQFF. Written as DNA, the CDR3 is TGCGCCAGCAGCTACGGCCAGGGGGGCAATGAGCAGTTCTTC.

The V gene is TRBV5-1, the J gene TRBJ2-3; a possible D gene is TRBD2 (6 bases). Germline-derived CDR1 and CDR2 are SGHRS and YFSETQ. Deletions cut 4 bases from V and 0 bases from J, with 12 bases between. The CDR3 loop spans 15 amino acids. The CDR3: CASSGDFKSTDTQYF. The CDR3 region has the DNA TGCGCCAGCAGCGGGGACTTCAAGAGCACAGATACGCAGTATTTT.

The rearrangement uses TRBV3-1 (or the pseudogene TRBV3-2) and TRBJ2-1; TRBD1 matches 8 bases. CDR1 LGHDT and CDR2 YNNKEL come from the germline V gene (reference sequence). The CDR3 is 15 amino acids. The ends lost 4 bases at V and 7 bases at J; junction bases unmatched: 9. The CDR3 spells CASSRTGGYENEQFF. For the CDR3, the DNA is TGTGCCAGCAGCCGCACAGGGGGATACGAAAATGAGCAGTTCTTC.

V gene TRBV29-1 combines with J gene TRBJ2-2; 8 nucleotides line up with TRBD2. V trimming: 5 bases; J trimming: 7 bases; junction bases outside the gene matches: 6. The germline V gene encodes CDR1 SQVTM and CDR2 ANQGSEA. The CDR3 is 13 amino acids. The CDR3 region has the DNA TGCAGCGTTAGCGGGGGACCGGTCGGGGAGCTGTTTTTT. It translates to CSVSGGPVGELFF.

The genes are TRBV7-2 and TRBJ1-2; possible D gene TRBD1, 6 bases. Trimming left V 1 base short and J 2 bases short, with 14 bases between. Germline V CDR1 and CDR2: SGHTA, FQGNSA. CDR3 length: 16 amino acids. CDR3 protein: CASSLGDTAVNYGYTF. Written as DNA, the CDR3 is TGTGCCAGCAGCTTAGGGGACACAGCAGTAAACTATGGCTACACCTTC.

This CDR3 is CASSQLMSVNYGYTF. The CDR3, as DNA: TGCGCCAGCAGCCAACTAATGTCCGTTAACTATGGCTACACCTTC. The chain uses TRBV4-1 and TRBJ1-2, with D unclear. Germline CDR1 is MGHRA and CDR2 is YSYEKL. V dropped 2 bases and J dropped 1 base, with 11 bases sitting between them. The CDR3 loop spans 15 amino acids.

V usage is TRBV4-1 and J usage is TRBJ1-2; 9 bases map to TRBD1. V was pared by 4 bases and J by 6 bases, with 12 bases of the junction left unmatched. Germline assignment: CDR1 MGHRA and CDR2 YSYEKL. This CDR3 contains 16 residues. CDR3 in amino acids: CASSRLGQGNYDGYTF. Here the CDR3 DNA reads TGCGCCAGCAGCCGATTAGGACAGGGGAACTATGATGGCTACACCTTC.

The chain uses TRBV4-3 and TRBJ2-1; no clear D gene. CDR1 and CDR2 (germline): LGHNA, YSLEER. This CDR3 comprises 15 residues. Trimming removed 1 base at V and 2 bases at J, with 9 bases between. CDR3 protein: CASSQGFQTYNEQFF. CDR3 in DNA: TGCGCCAGCAGCCAAGGGTTCCAGACCTACAATGAGCAGTTCTTC.

CDR3 residues: CASSFYRGPRAGANVLTF. The CDR3 coding sequence is TGTGCCAGCAGTTTTTACAGGGGCCCTAGAGCTGGGGCCAACGTCCTGACTTTC. The chain joins TRBV28 to TRBJ2-6, with TRBD1 matching 7 bases. Germline V lookup: CDR1 MDHEN, CDR2 SYDVKM. The V segment lost 3 bases and the J segment 2 bases; nucleotides outside the gene matches: 10. The CDR3 has 18 residues.

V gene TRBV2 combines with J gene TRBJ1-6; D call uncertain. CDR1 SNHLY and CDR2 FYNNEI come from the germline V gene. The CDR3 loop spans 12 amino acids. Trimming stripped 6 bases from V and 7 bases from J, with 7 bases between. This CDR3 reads CASSQQNSPLHF. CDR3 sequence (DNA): TGTGCCAGCAGCCAACAGAATTCACCCCTCCACTTT.

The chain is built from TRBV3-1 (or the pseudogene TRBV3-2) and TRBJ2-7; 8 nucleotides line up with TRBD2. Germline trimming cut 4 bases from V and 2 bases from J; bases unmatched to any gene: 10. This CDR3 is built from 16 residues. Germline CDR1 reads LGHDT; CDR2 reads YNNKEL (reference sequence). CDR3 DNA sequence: TGTGCCAGCAGCCCGACGGGGGGGGCATTTACCTACGAGCAGTACTTC. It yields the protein CASSPTGGAFTYEQYF.

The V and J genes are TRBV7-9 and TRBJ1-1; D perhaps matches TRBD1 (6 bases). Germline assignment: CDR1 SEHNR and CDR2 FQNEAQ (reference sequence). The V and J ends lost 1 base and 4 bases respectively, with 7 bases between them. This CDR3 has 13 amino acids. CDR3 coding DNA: TGTGCCAGCAGCTTAGACAGGGCCACTGAAGCTTTCTTT. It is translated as CASSLDRATEAFF.

The CDR3 is CASRGDRGSYEQYF. DNA of the CDR3: TGTGCCAGCAGGGGGGACAGGGGTTCTTACGAGCAGTACTTC. The V call is TRBV13, the J call TRBJ2-7; 10 bases line up with TRBD1. Trimming cost V 6 bases and J 4 bases; bases outside gene matches: 6. Germline V CDR1 and CDR2: PRHDT, FYEKMQ (reference sequence). The CDR3 runs 14 residues.

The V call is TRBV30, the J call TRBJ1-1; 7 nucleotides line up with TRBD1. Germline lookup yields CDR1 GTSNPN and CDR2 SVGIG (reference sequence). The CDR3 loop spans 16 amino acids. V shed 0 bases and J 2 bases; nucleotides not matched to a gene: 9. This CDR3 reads CAWSVPQSGGNTEAFF. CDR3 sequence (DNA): TGTGCCTGGAGTGTACCCCAGTCAGGGGGAAACACTGAAGCTTTCTTT.

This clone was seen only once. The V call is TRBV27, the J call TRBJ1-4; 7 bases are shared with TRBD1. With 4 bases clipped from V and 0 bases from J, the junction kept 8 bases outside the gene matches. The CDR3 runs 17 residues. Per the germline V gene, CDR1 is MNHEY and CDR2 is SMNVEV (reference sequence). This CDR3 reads CASSSRDSPTTNEKLFF. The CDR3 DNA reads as TGTGCCAGCAGTTCAAGGGACAGCCCCACAACTAATGAAAAACTGTTTTTT.

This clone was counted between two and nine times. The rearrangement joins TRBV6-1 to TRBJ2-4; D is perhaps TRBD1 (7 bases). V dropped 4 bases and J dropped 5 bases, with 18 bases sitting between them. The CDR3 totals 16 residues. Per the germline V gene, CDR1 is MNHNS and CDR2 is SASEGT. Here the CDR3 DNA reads TGTGCCAGCAGTGGAAAACAGGGGTGGGGGGAAAACATTCAGTACTTC. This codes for CASSGKQGWGENIQYF.

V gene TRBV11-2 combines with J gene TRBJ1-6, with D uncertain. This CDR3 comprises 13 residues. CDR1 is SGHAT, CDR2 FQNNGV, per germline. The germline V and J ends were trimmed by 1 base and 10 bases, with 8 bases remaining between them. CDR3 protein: CASSLVEVSPLHF. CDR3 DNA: TGTGCCAGCAGCTTAGTGGAGGTCTCACCCCTCCACTTT.

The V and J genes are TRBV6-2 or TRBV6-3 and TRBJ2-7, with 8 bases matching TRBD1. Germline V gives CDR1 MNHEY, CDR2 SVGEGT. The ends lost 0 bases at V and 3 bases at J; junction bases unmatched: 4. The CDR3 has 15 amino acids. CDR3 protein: CASSYSPGGHYEQYF. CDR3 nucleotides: TGTGCCAGCAGTTACTCCCCAGGGGGCCACTACGAGCAGTACTTC.